This entry features one T cell receptor (beta chain) sequence. Antigen unknown. This entry belongs to a study of cytomegalovirus exposure and HLA in healthy donors. In nominal health when sampled, donors likely had unrecorded immune exposures nonetheless. V dropped 7 bases and J dropped 4 bases, with 13 bases sitting between them. Germline V gene lookup returns CDR1 MNHNS and CDR2 SASEGT. CDR3 length equals 13 residues. The PCR had 60 Vbeta and 13 Jbeta primers. TCRdb's copy holds only in-frame clones and misses some; the assay was immunoSEQ multiplex PCR. In the table there are fewer than 85,000 clones, around 84% of which are singletons. General study findings and limits: No immune exposure information besides CMV serostatus was available. A few CMV-associated chains were confirmed in vitro to be specific for CMV antigens. Most TCR sequences showed up rarely, but some public TCRs showed up in many donors.

The sample taken for sequencing was PBMCs. This sequence was found in a man between 65 and 80 years old in good health and CMV-seropositive. The chain joins TRBV6-1 to TRBJ1-1; D is unclear. In DNA, the CDR3 is TGTGCCAGCACTATCGCTGCGGGCACTGAAGCTTTCTTT. Its translation: CASTIAAGTEAFF.